This TCR beta chain derives from a study of blood T cell repertoires in COVID-19. Whole-study context: Acute and convalescent COVID-19 samples came from the United States, Italy and Spain. In each case, the material was cDNA or gDNA derived from T cells, B-cell-depleted T cells, or PBMCs.

Source study methods: Amplification with reference gene primers provided the estimates of nucleated cell counts. The method was immunoSEQ multiplex PCR; TCRdb's version includes in-frame clones alone and lacks a portion of them. V and J calls and clone size follow that table, whereas D and trimming were derived from the DNA. The table has fewer than 200,000 clones, 75% to 85% seen once. This clone was seen once. The CDR3 contains 13 residues. V lost 5 bases and J 5 bases, leaving 10 bases between the germline ends. Germline loops: CDR1 SGHDT, CDR2 YYEEEE. Sequencing was performed on peripheral blood. This receptor was identified in a human donor in a cohort sampled during active COVID-19. This sequence joins TRBV5-6 and TRBJ2-2; D is unresolved. The CDR3 region has the DNA TGTGCCAGCAGGGGCCGCCGAACCGGGGAGCTGTTTTTT. Translating it yields CASRGRRTGELFF.